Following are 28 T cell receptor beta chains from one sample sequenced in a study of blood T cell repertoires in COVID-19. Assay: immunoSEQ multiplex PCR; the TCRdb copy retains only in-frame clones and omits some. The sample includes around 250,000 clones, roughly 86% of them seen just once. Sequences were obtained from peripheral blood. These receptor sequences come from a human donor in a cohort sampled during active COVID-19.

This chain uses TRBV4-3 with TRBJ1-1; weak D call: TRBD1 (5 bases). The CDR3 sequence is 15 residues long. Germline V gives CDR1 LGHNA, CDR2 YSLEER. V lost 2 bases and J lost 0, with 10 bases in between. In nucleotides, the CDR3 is TGCGCCAGCAGCCAACGGGGGGGGTTGAACACTGAAGCTTTCTTT. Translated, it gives CASSQRGGLNTEAFF.

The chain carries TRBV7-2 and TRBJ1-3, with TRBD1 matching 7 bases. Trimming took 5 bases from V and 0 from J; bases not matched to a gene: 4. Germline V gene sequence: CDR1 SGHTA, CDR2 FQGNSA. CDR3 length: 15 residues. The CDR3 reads CASSIWTGSGNTIYF. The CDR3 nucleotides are TGTGCCAGCAGCATTTGGACAGGCTCTGGAAACACCATATATTTT.

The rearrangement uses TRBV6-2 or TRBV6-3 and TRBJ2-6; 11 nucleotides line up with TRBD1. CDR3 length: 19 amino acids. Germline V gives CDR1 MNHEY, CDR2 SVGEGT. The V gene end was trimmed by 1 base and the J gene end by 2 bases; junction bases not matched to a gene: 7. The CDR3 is CASSYLGQGAGAGANVLTF. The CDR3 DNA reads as TGTGCCAGCAGTTACTTAGGACAGGGGGCAGGAGCTGGGGCCAACGTCCTGACTTTC.

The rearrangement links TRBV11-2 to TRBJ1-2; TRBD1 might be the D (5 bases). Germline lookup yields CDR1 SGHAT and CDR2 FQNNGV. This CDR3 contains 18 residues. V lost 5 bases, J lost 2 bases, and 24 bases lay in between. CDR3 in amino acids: CASSEIYQTATSNYGYTF. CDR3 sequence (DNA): TGTGCCAGCAGCGAAATTTATCAGACAGCCACTAGCAACTATGGCTACACCTTC.

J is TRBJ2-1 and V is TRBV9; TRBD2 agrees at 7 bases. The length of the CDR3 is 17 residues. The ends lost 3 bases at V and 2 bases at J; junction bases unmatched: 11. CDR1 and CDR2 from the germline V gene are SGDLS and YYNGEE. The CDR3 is CASSARRGGRAYNEQFF. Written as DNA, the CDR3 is TGTGCCAGCAGCGCCCGACGGGGAGGGCGGGCCTACAATGAGCAGTTCTTC.

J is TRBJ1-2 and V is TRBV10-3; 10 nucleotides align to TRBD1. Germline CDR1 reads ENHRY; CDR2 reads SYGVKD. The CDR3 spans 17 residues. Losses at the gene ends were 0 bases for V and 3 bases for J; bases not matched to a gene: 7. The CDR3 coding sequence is TGTGCCATCAGTGAGTCGTATTCAGGGACAGGGGACTATGGCTACACCTTC. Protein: CAISESYSGTGDYGYTF.

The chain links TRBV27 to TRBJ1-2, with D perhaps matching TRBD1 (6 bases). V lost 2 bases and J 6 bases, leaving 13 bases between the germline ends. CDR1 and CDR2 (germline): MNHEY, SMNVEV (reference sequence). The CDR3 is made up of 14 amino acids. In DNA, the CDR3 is TGTGCCAGCAGTTTAACCAGGACAGCAAATGGCTACACCTTC. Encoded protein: CASSLTRTANGYTF.

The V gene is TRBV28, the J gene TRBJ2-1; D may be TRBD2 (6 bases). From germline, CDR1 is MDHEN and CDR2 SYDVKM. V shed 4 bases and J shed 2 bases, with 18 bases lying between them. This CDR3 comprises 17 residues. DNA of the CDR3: TGTGCCAGCAGTTACCCCTGGGGAGCGGGCACCTACAATGAGCAGTTCTTC. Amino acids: CASSYPWGAGTYNEQFF.

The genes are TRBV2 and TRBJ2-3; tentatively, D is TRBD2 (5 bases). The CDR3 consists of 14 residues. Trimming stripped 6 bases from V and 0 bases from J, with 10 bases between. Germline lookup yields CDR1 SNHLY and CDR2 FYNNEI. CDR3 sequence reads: CASRWRASTDTQYF. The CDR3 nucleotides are TGTGCCAGCAGATGGCGGGCTAGCACAGATACGCAGTATTTT.

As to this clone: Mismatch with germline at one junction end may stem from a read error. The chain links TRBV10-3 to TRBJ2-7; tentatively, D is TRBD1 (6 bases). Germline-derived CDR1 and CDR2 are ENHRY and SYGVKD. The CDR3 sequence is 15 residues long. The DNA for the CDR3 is TGTGCCACCAGTTTCGGACAGATCAGCTCCTACGAGCAGTACTTC. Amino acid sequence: CATSFGQISSYEQYF.

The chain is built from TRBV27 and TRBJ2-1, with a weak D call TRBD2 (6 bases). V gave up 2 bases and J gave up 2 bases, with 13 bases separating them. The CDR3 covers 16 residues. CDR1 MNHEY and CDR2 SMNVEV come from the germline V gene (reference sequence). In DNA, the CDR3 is TGTGCCAGCAGTTTAATTGGAGGGATGCCCTACAATGAGCAGTTCTTC. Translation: CASSLIGGMPYNEQFF.

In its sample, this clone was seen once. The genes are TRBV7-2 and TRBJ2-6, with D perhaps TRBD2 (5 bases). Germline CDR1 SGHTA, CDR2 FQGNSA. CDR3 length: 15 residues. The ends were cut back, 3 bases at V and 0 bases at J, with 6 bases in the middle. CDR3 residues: CASSLTISGANVLTF. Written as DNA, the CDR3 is TGTGCCAGCAGCTTGACTATCTCTGGGGCCAACGTCCTGACTTTC.

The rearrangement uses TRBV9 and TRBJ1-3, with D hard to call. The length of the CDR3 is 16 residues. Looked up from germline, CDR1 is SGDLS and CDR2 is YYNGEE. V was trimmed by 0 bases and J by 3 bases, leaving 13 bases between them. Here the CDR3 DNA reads TGTGCCAGCAGCGTAGCTTTAGAACCCCGTGGAAACACCATATATTTT. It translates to CASSVALEPRGNTIYF.

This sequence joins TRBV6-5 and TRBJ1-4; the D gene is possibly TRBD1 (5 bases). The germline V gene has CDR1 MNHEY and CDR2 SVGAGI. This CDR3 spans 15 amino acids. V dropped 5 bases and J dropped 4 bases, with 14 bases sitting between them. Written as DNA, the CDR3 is TGTGCCAGCAGTAACCGACGCCAGGGTAATGAAAAACTGTTTTTT. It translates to CASSNRRQGNEKLFF.

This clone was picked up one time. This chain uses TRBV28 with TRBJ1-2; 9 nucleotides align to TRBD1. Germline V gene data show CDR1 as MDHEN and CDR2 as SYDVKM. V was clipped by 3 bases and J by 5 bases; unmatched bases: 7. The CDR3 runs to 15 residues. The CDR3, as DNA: TGTGCCAGCAGTTTGTCCGGGACAGGGAAATATGGCTACACCTTC. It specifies CASSLSGTGKYGYTF.

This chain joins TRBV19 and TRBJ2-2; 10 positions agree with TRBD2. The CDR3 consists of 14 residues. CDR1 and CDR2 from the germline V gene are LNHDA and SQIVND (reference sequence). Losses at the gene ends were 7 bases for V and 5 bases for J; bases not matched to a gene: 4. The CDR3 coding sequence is TGTGCCAGTACTAGCGGGAGACGTACCGGGGAGCTGTTTTTT. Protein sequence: CASTSGRRTGELFF.

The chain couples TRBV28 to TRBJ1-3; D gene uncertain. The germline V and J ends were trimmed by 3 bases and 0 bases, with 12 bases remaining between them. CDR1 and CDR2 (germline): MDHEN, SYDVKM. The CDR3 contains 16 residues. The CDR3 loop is CASSFPGRASGNTIYF. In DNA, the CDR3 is TGTGCCAGCAGTTTTCCGGGGAGAGCCTCTGGAAACACCATATATTTT.

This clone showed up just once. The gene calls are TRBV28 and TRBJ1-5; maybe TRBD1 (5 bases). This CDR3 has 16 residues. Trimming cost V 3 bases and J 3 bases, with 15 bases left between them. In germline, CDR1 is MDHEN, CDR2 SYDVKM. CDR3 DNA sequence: TGTGCCAGCAGTTTCAATAAGGGGAAGGTCAATCAGCCCCAGCATTTT. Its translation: CASSFNKGKVNQPQHF.

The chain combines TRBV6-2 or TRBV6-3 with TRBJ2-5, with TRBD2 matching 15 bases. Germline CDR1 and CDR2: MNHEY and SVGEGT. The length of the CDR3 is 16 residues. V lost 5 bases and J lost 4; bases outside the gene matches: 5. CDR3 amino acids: CASSGGLAGGRETQYF. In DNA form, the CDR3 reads TGTGCCAGCAGTGGCGGACTAGCGGGAGGGCGAGAGACCCAGTACTTC.

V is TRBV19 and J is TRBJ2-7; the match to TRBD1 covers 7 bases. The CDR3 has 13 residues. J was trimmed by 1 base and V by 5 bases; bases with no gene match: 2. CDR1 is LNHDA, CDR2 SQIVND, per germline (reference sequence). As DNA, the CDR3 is TGTGCCAGTAGTCAACAGGGGTCCTACGAGCAGTACTTC. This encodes CASSQQGSYEQYF.

The DNA of the CDR3 is TGTGCCACCCAGAGGAGCATGAACACTGAAGCTTTCTTT. It codes for CATQRSMNTEAFF. V usage is TRBV19 and J usage is TRBJ1-1, with D unclear. V was shortened by 10 bases and J by 0 bases, with 12 bases between the two germline ends. The CDR3 runs to 13 residues. CDR1 and CDR2 (germline): LNHDA, SQIVND (reference sequence).

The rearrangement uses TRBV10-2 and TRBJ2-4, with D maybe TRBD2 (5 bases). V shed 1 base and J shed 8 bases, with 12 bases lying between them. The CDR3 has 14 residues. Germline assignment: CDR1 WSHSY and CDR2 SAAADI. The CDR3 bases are TGCGCCAGCAGTGAGTTTCGGGGTAGGGACATTCAGTACTTC. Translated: CASSEFRGRDIQYF.

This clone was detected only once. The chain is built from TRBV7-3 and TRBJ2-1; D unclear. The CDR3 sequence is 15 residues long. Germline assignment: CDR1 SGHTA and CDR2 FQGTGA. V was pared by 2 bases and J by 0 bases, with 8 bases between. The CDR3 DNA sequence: TGTGCCAGCAGCTTAGCAACAGCCTCCTACAATGAGCAGTTCTTC. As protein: CASSLATASYNEQFF.

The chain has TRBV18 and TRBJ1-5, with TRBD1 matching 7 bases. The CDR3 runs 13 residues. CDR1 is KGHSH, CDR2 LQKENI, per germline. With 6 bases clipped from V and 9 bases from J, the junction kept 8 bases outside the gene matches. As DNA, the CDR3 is TGTGCCAGCTCTCGGGACAGACAGGCGCCCCAGCATTTT. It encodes CASSRDRQAPQHF.

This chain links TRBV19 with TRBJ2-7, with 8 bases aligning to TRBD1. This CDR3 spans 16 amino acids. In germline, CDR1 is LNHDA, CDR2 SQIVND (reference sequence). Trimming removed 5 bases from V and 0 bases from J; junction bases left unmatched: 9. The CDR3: CASSPDLGQASYEQYF. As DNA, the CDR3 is TGTGCCAGTAGTCCTGACTTGGGACAGGCCTCCTACGAGCAGTACTTC.

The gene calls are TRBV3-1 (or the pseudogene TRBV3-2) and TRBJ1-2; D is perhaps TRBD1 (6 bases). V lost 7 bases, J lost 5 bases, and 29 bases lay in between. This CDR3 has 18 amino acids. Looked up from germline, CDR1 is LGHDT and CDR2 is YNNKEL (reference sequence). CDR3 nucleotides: TGTGCCAGCACCTCTCAGGGGCCCCGGACGGGTGAGGATTATGGCTACACCTTC. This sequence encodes CASTSQGPRTGEDYGYTF.

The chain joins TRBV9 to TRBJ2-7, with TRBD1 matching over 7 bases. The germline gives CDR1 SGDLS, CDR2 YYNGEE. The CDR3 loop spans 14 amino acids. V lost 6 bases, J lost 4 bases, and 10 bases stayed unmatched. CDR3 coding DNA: TGTGCCAGCACCCCGACAGGGTCGCGATACGAGCAGTACTTC. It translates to CASTPTGSRYEQYF.

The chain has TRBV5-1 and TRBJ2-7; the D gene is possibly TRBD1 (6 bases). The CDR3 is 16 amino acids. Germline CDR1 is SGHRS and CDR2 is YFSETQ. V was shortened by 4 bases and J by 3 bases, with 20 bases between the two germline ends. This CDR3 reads CASSPGRAGVGYEQYF. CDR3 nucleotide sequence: TGCGCCAGCAGCCCTGGGCGGGCAGGGGTAGGCTACGAGCAGTACTTC.